The 8 T cell receptor beta chains below were found in one sample sequenced in a study of blood T cells in healthy people across ages. A second about 7 to 12 cycle PCR used barcoded and J-beta primers. Using its own MiXCR run on the 5' RACE reads, TCRdb lists one record per CDR3 protein. The sample holds 650,000 to 900,000 distinct CDR3 sequences, approximately 65% seen once. Material: blood. All receptors come from a man aged 25-45 years in good health.

The chain recombines TRBV7-9 with TRBJ1-2; D gene ambiguous. With 1 base removed from V and 4 bases from J, the gap between germline ends came to 10 bases. CDR3 size: 14 residues. Germline V gene sequence: CDR1 SEHNR, CDR2 FQNEAQ (reference sequence). CDR3 in amino acids: CASSLESRLYGYTF. The DNA for the CDR3 is TGTGCCAGCAGCTTAGAGTCCAGACTCTATGGCTACACCTTC.

The gene calls are TRBV12-3 or TRBV12-4 and TRBJ2-5; either TRBD1 or TRBD2 may fit D (6 bases each). Trimming cost V 6 bases and J 5 bases, with 16 bases left between them. This CDR3 comprises 14 residues. Here the CDR3 reads CASSLFGGTETQYF. The DNA for the CDR3 is TGTGCCAGCAGCTTGTTCGGGGGCACGGAGACCCAGTACTTC.

The chain uses TRBV4-3 and TRBJ2-5; 7 positions agree with TRBD1. The DNA end is a closer match to TRBJ2-7, so the J assignment may be wrong. The CDR3 is made up of 15 amino acids. Germline lookup yields CDR1 LGHNA and CDR2 YSLEER. The CDR3 region is CASSQDPTGMREQYF. CDR3 coding DNA: TGCGCCAGCAGCCAAGACCCGACAGGGATGCGCGAGCAGTACTTC.

V and J are TRBV11-2 and TRBJ1-1; a weak D match, TRBD1 (5 bases). The CDR3 contains 15 residues. Trimming shortened V by 5 bases and J by 1 base, and 14 bases separated the two germline ends. Germline CDR1 and CDR2: SGHAT and FQNNGV. The CDR3 spells CASSVLTESNTEAFF. The CDR3 nucleotides are TGTGCCAGCAGCGTGTTGACAGAGTCGAACACTGAAGCTTTCTTT.

The chain uses TRBV3-1 and TRBJ1-5; TRBD1 matches at 7 bases. CDR3 length equals 15 residues. The ends lost 4 bases at V and 0 bases at J; junction bases unmatched: 3. Germline loops: CDR1 LGHDT, CDR2 YNNKEL (reference sequence). CDR3 protein: CASSRDSDSNQPQHF. The CDR3 DNA reads TGTGCCAGCAGCCGGGACAGCGATAGCAATCAGCCCCAGCATTTT.

The CDR3 DNA is TGTGCCAGCAGTTATAGTTGGACTAGCGGGGGCCATGACAATGAGCAGTTCTTC. This codes for CASSYSWTSGGHDNEQFF. V is TRBV6-2 or TRBV6-3 and J is TRBJ2-1; 13 nucleotides agree with TRBD2. Germline V gene sequence: CDR1 MNHEY, CDR2 SVGEGT. The CDR3 totals 18 residues. J lost 5 bases, V lost 3 bases, and 10 bases had no gene match.

This chain links TRBV9 with TRBJ2-6; D gene uncertain. The germline V gene encodes CDR1 SGDLS and CDR2 YYNGEE. Trimming left V 5 bases short and J 4 bases short, with 13 bases between. The CDR3 consists of 15 residues. This chain's CDR3 is CASSTPPEGANVLTF. CDR3 bases: TGTGCCAGCAGTACTCCTCCAGAGGGGGCCAACGTCCTGACTTTC.

This sequence joins TRBV29-1 and TRBJ2-3, with D perhaps given as TRBD1 or TRBD2 (6 bases each). Trimming removed 4 bases at V and 1 base at J, with 9 bases between. Germline CDR1 and CDR2: SQVTM and ANQGSEA. The CDR3 is 13 residues long. The CDR3 DNA reads as TGCAGCGTTGTTGGGGGGCGCACAGATACGCAGTATTTT. Its translation is CSVVGGRTDTQYF.